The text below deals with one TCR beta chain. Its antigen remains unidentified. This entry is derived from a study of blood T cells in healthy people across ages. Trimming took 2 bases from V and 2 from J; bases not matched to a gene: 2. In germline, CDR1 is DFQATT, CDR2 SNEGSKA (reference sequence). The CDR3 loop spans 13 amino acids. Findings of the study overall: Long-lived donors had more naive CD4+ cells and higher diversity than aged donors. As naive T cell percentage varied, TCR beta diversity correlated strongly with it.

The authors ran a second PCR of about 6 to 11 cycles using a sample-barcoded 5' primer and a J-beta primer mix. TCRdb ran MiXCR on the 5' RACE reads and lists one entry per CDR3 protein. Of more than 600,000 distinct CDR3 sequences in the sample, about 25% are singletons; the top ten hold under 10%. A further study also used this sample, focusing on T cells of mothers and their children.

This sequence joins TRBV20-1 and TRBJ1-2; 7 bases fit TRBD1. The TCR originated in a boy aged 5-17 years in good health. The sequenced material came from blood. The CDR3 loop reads CSARPQGNYGYTF. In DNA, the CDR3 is TGCAGTGCTAGACCACAGGGGAACTATGGCTACACCTTC.